This is a list of T cell receptor beta chains from one sample in a study of blood T cells in healthy people across ages. TCRdb reanalysed the 5' RACE reads using MiXCR and keeps one entry per CDR3 protein. In the table there are about a million distinct CDR3 sequences, roughly 51% of which are singletons. What was sequenced was blood. Source of these receptors: a woman in her fifties or sixties in good health. The CDR3 runs from the conserved cysteine through the conserved F or W. The D gene is left open where the match is weak. Expanded clones get a size class; other rows say once, few or many, or leave the size out.

>TRBD2|few|TRBJ2-7|TRBV7-6
TGTGCCAGCAGCGCAATACTAGCGGGGATTTACGAGCAGTACTTC
CASSAILAGIYEQYF
>TRBD2|few|TRBJ2-7|TRBV6-2/TRBV6-3
TGTGCCAGCAGTTGTTTAGCGGGAGGGATATGCAACGAGCAGTACTTC
CASSCLAGGICNEQYF
>TRBD2|few|TRBJ2-4|TRBV5-1
TGCGCCAGCAGCTTGGTACTAGCGGGAGGAGGAGAGGAGCAGTACTTC
CASSLVLAGGGEEQYF
>.|.|TRBJ2-2|TRBV7-2
TGTGCCAGCAGCCAGGTCGCCACCGGGGAGCTGTTTTTT
CASSQVATGELFF
>TRBD1|.|TRBJ1-2|TRBV5-4
TGTGCCAGCAGGAACCGGGACAGGGGGCCCTATGGCTACACCTTC
CASRNRDRGPYGYTF
>.|.|TRBJ2-3|TRBV25-1
TGTGCCAGCAGTGGGAGGGCAGGGTACACAGATACGCAGTATTTT
CASSGRAGYTDTQYF
>.|.|TRBJ2-3|TRBV28
TGTGCCAGCAGCCCAAGGAATACGCAGTATTTT
CASSPRNTQYF
>.|.|TRBJ2-1|TRBV4-3
TGCGCCAGCAGCCAAGGCTGGAGGTCAGGGGAGGCGGAATTTCTTGAGCAGTTCTTC
CASSQGWRSGEAEFLEQFF
>TRBD2|.|TRBJ2-1|TRBV29-1
TGCAGCGTAGTCCGGGACTACCTCTTGAAAGAGACCCAGTTCTTC
CSVVRDYLLKETQFF
>TRBD1|.|TRBJ2-7|TRBV6-6
TGTGCCAGCAGTTCTACAGGGGGCAAAGTCAACGAGCAGTACTTC
CASSSTGGKVNEQYF
>TRBD1|.|TRBJ2-5|TRBV29-1
TGCAGCGTTGCGAGACAGGGGGCCCAGTACTTC
CSVARQGAQYF
>.|few|TRBJ2-1|TRBV12-3/TRBV12-4
TGTGCCAGCAGCAAGGACTACCTCGTCAATGAGCAGTTCTTC
CASSKDYLVNEQFF
>.|.|TRBJ1-4|TRBV18
TGTGCCAGCTCACCAGGCGGCGGTATGGGGGCTGAAAAACTGTTTTTT
CASSPGGGMGAEKLFF
>TRBD2|few|TRBJ2-5|TRBV20-1
TGCAGTGCAGCCCTAGCGGGGACGTACCAAGAGACCCAGTACTTC
CSAALAGTYQETQYF
>TRBD2|.|TRBJ2-3|TRBV25-1
TGTGCCAGCAGCGAATCACTAGCGGCAGATACGCAGTATTTT
CASSESLAADTQYF
>TRBD2|.|TRBJ2-7|TRBV20-1
TGCAGTGCCTACCGACTAGCGGGTTACAATGAGCAGTACTTC
CSAYRLAGYNEQYF
>.|.|TRBJ2-7|TRBV12-3/TRBV12-4
TGTGCCAGCAGCTTACATCTGACAATGTACTTC
CASSLHLTMYF
>.|.|TRBJ2-5|TRBV19
TGTGCCAGTAGTGTCGACACGGAAGAGACCCAGTACTTC
CASSVDTEETQYF
>.|.|TRBJ2-1|TRBV24-1
TGTGCCACCAGTGATATGACCCAGGGAAATGAGCAGTTCTTC
CATSDMTQGNEQFF
>.|.|TRBJ2-1|TRBV4-1
TGCGCCAGCAGCCCCCCCAGGGGAAGGGTGGGGGAGGCCTACAATGAGCAGTTCTTC
CASSPPRGRVGEAYNEQFF
>TRBD2|.|TRBJ2-1|TRBV20-1
TGCAGTGCTAGAGATTTCCGGACTAGTTACAATGAGCAGTTCTTC
CSARDFRTSYNEQFF
>TRBD2|few|TRBJ2-5|TRBV4-3
TGCGCCAGCAGCCAAGGCGAACTAGCGGGCCAAGAGACCCAGTACTTC
CASSQGELAGQETQYF
>TRBD1|once|TRBJ1-2|TRBV9
TGTGCCAGCAGCCCTAGGACAGGGAGAGGCTATGGCTACACCTTC
CASSPRTGRGYGYTF
>TRBD1|.|TRBJ2-7|TRBV7-2
TGTACCAGCAGCTACAGGACAGGAACCTACGAGCAGTACTTC
CTSSYRTGTYEQYF
>.|.|TRBJ2-1|TRBV6-1
TGTGCCAGCAGTGCCCAAGTCTTAAATGAGCAGTTCTTC
CASSAQVLNEQFF
>.|.|TRBJ2-3|TRBV9
TGTGCCAGCAGCGTAGGGATTAGCGGCGCAGGAGATACGCAGTATTTT
CASSVGISGAGDTQYF
>TRBD1|.|TRBJ2-3|TRBV28
TGTGCCAGCAGGTCTGGACAGGGCACGCGAACGGATACGCAGTATTTT
CASRSGQGTRTDTQYF
>.|.|TRBJ2-7|TRBV7-2
TGTGCCAGCAGCCCCTCGTACAATGAGCAGTACTTC
CASSPSYNEQYF
>.|once|TRBJ2-5|TRBV13
TGTGCCAGCGGCTTAATTGGGTTGTCGGAGACCCAGTACTTC
CASGLIGLSETQYF
>.|.|TRBJ1-6|TRBV6-5
TGTGCCAGCAGTTACTCGCAGGGAGCACCCCTCCACTTT
CASSYSQGAPLHF
>.|.|TRBJ2-1|TRBV9
TGTGCCAGCAGCACACGGCCTGGGATGTATGAGCAGTTCTTC
CASSTRPGMYEQFF
>.|.|TRBJ2-5|TRBV9
TGTGTCAGCAGCGTAGCGGTGGGACGGGGGACCCAGTACTTC
CVSSVAVGRGTQYF
>.|.|TRBJ2-5|TRBV27
TGTGCCAGCAGTTTTACTGGCGGGATTATGGGAAATGAGCAGTACTTC
CASSFTGGIMGNEQYF
>TRBD2|.|TRBJ2-1|TRBV20-1
TGCAGTGCTCCTAACCCACTAGCGGGAGGGATGAATGAGCAGTTCTTC
CSAPNPLAGGMNEQFF
>.|.|TRBJ2-1|TRBV2
TGTGCCAGCAGTGAAGCGGCCGACAGGACGACCTACAATGAGCAGTTCTTC
CASSEAADRTTYNEQFF
>.|.|TRBJ2-6|TRBV30
TGTGCCTGGAGTGTATATCGGGGGACACATCTCTCTGGGGCCAACGTCCTGACTTTC
CAWSVYRGTHLSGANVLTF
>TRBD1|few|TRBJ1-4|TRBV29-1
TGCACCGGGACAGGGGGCTTTGGGTTCGAAAAACTGTTTTTT
CTGTGGFGFEKLFF
>TRBD1|.|TRBJ1-2|TRBV6-5
TGTGCCAGCAGTTACTTCGGGACAGACTATGGCTACACCTTC
CASSYFGTDYGYTF
>.|few|TRBJ2-4|TRBV21-1
TGTGCCAGCAGCCCGAGACTAGCCAAAAACATTCAGTACTTC
CASSPRLAKNIQYF
>.|.|TRBJ2-5|TRBV29-1
TGCAGCGTTGGGGGTGAGTGGAACCAAGAGACCCAGTACTTC
CSVGGEWNQETQYF
>TRBD2|few|TRBJ2-3|TRBV20-1
TGCAGTGCTAGAGGGCCATTACTAGCGGGAGTGGGTACGCAGTATTTT
CSARGPLLAGVGTQYF
>.|.|TRBJ2-5|TRBV10-3
TGTGCCACCCGCCTAGACGGGGACAATGAGCAGTACTTC
CATRLDGDNEQYF
>TRBD2|.|TRBJ2-7|TRBV10-3
TGTGCCATCAGTGGGACTAGCGGGAGGGACTACGAGCAGTACTTC
CAISGTSGRDYEQYF
>.|.|TRBJ2-3|TRBV20-1
TGCAGTGCTAGTGGGGGCCAGGGCACAGATACGCAGTATTTT
CSASGGQGTDTQYF
>TRBD1|.|TRBJ1-1|TRBV7-2
TGTGCCAGCGGCCGGGACAGGGGAAACACTGAAGCTTTCTTT
CASGRDRGNTEAFF
>.|.|TRBJ1-2|TRBV11-2
TGTGCCAGCAGGTTACGGACGGATACCTATGGCTACACCTTC
CASRLRTDTYGYTF